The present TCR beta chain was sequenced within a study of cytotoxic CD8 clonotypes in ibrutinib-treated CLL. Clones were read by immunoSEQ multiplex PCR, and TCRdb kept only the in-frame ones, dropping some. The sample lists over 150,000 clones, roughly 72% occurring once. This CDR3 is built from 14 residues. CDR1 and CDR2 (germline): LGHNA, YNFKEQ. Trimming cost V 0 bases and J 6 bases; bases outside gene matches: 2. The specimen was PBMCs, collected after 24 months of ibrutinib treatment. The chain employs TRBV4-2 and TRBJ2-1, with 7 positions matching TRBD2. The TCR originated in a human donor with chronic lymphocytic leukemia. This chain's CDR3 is CASSQDASGNEQFF. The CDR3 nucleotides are TGTGCCAGCAGCCAAGACGCTAGCGGCAATGAGCAGTTCTTC.